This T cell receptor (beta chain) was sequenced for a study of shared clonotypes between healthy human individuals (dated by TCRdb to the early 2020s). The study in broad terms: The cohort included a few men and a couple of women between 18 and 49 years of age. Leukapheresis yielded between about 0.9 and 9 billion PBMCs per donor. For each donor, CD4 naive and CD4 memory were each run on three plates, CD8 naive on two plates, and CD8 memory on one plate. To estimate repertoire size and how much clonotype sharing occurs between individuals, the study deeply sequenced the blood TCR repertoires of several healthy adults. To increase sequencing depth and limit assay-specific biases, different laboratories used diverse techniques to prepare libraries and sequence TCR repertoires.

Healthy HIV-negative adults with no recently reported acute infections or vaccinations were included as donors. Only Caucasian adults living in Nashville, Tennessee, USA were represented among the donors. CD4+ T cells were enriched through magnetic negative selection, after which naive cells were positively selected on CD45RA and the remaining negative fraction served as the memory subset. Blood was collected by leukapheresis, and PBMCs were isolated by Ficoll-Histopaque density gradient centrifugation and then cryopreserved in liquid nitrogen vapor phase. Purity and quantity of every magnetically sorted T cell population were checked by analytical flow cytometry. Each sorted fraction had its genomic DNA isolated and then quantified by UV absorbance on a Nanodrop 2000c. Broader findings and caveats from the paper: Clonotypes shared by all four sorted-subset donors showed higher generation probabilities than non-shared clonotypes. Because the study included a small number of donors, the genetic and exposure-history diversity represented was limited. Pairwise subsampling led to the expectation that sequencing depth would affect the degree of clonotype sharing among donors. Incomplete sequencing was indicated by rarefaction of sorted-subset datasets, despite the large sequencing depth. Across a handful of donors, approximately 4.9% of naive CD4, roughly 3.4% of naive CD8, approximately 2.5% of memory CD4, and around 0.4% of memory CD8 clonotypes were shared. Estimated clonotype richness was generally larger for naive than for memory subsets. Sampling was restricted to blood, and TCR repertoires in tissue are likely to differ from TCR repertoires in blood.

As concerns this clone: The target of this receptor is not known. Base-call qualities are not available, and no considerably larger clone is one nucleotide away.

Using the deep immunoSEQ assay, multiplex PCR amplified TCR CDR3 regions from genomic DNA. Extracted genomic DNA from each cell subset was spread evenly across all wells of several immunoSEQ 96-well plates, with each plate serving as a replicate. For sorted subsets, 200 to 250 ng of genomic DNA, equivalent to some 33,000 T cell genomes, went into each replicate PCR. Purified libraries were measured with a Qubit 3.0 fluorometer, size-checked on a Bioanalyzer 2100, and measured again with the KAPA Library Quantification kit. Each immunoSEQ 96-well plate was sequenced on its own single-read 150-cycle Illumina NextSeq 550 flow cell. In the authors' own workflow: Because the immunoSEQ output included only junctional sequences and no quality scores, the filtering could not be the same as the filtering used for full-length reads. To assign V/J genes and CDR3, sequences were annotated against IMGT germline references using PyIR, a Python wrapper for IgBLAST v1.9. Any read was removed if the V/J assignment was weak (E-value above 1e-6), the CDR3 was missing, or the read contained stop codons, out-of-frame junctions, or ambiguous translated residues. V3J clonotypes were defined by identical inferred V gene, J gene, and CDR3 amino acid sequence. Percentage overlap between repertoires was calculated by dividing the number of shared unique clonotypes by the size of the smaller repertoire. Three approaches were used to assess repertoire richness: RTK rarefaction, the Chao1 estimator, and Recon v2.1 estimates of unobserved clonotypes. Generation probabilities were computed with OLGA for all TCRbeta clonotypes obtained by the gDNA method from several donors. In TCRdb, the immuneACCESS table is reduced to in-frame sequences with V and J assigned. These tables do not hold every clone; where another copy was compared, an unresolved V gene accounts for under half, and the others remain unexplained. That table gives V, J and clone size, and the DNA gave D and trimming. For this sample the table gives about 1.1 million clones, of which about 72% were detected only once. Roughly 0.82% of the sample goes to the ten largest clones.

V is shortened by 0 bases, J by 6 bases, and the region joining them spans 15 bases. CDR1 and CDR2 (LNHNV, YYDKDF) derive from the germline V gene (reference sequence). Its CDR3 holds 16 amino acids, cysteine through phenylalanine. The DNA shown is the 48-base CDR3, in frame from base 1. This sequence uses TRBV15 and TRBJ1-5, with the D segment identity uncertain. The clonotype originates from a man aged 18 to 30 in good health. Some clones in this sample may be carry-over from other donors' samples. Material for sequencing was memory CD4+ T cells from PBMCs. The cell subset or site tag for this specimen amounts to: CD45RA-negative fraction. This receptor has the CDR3 CATSRDLASSLQPQHF. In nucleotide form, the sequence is TGTGCCACCAGCAGAGATCTGGCCTCGTCTCTTCAGCCCCAGCATTTT. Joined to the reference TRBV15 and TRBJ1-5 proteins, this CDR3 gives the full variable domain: DAMVIQNPRYQVTQFGKPVTLSCSQTLNHNVMYWYQQKSSQAPKLLFHYYDKDFNNEADTPDNFQSRRPNTSFCFLDIRSPGLGDTAMYLCATSRDLASSLQPQHFGDGTRLSIL.